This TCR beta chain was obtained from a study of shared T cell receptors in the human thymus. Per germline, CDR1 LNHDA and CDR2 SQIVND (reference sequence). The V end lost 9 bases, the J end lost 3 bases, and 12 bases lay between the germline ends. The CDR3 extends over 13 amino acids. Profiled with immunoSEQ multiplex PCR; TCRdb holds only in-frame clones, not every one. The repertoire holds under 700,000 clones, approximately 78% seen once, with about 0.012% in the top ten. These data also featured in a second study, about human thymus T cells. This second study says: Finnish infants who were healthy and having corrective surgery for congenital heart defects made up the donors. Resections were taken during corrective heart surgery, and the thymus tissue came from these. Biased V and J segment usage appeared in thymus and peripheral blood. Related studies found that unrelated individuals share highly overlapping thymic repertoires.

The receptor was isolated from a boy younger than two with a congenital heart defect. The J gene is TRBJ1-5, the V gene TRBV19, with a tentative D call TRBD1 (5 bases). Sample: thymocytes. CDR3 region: CASNSGVNQPQHF. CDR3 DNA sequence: TGTGCCAGCAACTCGGGGGTCAATCAGCCCCAGCATTTT.